The T cell receptor (beta chain) under discussion was sequenced for a study of chemoradiotherapy in HPV16-positive cancers. This clone was found a few times. Only in-frame clones appear in the TCRdb table, and some are missing; sequencing was by immunoSEQ multiplex PCR. The sample shows roughly 19,000 clones, around 84% of them seen only once. V trimming: 3 bases; J trimming: 0 bases; junction bases outside the gene matches: 15. The CDR3 has 19 residues. From germline, CDR1 is SGHTS and CDR2 YDEGEE. The receptor was isolated from a human donor with HPV-associated anogenital cancer. The chain combines TRBV5-8 with TRBJ2-1; 7 bases fit TRBD2. Source: blood, taken from a patient who underwent chemoradiotherapy. The CDR3: CASSSWGREAGISYNEQFF. CDR3 sequence (DNA): TGTGCCAGCAGCTCGTGGGGTCGGGAGGCAGGAATCTCCTACAATGAGCAGTTCTTC.